This TCR beta chain appears in the sequencing data of a study of T cell responses to AZD1222 COVID-19 vaccine. Study findings and constraints: Spike-specific TCR breadth rose after two AZD1222 doses, and depth rose as well. There were mostly white British donors and more females than males, and clonal diversity was possibly underestimated.

The CDR3 is 16 residues long. As for this clone: Its antigen is unidentified.

Assay used: immunoSEQ multiplex PCR; TCRdb lists only in-frame clones, some missing. The top ten hold about 5.2% of the sample, which has some 80,000 clones, over 90% seen once. The specimen comprised peripheral blood, sampled on day 0 of AZD1222 vaccination. The TCR comes from an adult in good health. This chain connects TRBV21-1 to TRBJ2-7; whether TRBD1, the table's D call, matches the DNA was not checked. TRBV21-1 is an annotated pseudogene. The CDR3 coding sequence is TGTGCCAGCAGCTCTAGGGCCGCAGGGGGGAAGGAGGAGCAGTACTTC. Protein: CASSSRAAGGKEEQYF.